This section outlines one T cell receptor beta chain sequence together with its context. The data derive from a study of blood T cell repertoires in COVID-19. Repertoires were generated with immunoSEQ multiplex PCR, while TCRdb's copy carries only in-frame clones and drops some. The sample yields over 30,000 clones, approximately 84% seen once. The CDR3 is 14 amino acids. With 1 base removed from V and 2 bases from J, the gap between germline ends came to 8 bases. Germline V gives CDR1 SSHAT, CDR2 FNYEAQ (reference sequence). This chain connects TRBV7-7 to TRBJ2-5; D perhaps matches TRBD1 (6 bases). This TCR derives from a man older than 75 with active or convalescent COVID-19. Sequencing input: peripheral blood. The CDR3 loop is CASSLGTGQETQYF. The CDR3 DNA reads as TGTGCCAGCAGCTTAGGCACAGGGCAAGAGACCCAGTACTTC.